This T cell receptor (delta chain) was identified during a study of γδ T cells in repeated Plasmodium falciparum infection. The overall study: Timepoints: baseline, immediately before selected infections, and 21 days after every infection.

The V end lost 4 bases, the J end lost 4 bases, and 34 bases lay between the germline ends. The CDR3 is made up of 19 amino acids. The germline CDR1 and CDR2 sequences are TVYSNPD and GDNSRS (reference sequence). Gammadelta T cells were flow-sorted from PBMC into Vgamma9/Vdelta2+ and Vdelta2-negative populations for bulk analysis. Remarks on this clone: This clone may be a read error of a much larger clone one base away.

TCRdb re-called the multiplex PCR reads via CATT. The sample has some 50,000 delta-chain clones, 1.6% seen once. This clonotype was obtained from a pool of human donors (malaria-infected and uninfected, not separated). This chain joins TRDV3 and TRDJ1; possibly TRDD3 for D (8 bases). Assignment of the J gene here rests on matching the DNA to germline, because TCRdb gives none. The sequencing sample was made of gamma-delta T cells from blood. The CDR3 region is CASNGAFLDWGLPIDKLIF. The DNA for the CDR3 is TGTGCCTCCAATGGCGCCTTCCTCGACTGGGGGCTACCCATCGATAAACTCATCTTT.